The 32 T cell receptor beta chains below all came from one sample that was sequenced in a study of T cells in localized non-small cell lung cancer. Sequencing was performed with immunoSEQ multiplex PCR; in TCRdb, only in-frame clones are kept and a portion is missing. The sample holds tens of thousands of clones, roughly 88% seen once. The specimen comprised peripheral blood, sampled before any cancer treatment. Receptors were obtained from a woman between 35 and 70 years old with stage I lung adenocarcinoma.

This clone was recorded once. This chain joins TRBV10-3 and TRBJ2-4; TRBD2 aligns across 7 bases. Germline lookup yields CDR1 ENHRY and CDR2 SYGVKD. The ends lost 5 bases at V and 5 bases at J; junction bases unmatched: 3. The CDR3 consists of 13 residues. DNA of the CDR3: TGTGCCATCAGTAGTCGGGAGGAAAACATTCAGTACTTC. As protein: CAISSREENIQYF.

The CDR3 bases are TGTGCCAGCAGTTTATACCGGGGAACCGGGGAGCTGTTTTTT. This encodes CASSLYRGTGELFF. J is TRBJ2-2 and V is TRBV27, with D possibly being TRBD2 (5 bases). The CDR3 sequence is 14 residues long. Trimming removed 1 base from V and 5 bases from J, with 8 bases in between. Per germline, CDR1 MNHEY and CDR2 SMNVEV (reference sequence).

The CDR3 region is CASSQPLRGGGQCTF. CDR3 sequence (DNA): TGCGCCAGCAGCCAACCTCTTAGGGGCGGGGGACAGTGCACCTTC. The chain couples TRBV4-1 to TRBJ1-2, with 7 bases identical to TRBD1. Losses at the gene ends were 2 bases for V and 13 bases for J; bases not matched to a gene: 16. CDR3 length: 15 residues. Per the germline V gene, CDR1 is MGHRA and CDR2 is YSYEKL.

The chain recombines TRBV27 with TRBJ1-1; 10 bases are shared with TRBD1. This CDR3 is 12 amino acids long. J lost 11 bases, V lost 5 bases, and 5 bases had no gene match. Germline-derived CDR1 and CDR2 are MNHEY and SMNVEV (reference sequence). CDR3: CASSDRGRQAFF. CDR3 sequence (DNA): TGTGCCAGCAGTGACAGGGGGCGTCAGGCTTTCTTT.

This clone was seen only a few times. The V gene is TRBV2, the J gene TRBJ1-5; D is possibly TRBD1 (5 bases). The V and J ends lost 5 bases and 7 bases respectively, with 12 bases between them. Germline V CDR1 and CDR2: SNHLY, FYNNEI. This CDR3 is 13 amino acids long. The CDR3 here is CASSWRGDQPQHF. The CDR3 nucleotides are TGTGCCAGCAGTTGGAGGGGCGACCAGCCCCAGCATTTT.

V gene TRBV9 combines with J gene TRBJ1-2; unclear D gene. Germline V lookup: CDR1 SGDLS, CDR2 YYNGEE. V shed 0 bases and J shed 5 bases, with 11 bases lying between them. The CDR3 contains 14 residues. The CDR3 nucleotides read TGTGCCAGCAGCGTAGAGGGCCTGGGGTATGGCTACACCTTC. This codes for CASSVEGLGYGYTF.

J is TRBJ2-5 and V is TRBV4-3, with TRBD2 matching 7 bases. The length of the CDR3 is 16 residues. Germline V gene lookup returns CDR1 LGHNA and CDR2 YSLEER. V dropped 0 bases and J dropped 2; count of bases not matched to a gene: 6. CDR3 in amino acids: CASSQDGGGMQETQYF. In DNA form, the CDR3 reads TGCGCCAGCAGCCAAGATGGGGGAGGGATGCAAGAGACCCAGTACTTC.

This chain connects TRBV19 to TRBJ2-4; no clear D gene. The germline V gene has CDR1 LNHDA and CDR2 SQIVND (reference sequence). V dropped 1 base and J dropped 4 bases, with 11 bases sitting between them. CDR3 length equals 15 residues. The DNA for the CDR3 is TGTGCCAGTAGTATAGCCTCAGGCCTAAAAAACATTCAGTACTTC. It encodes CASSIASGLKNIQYF.

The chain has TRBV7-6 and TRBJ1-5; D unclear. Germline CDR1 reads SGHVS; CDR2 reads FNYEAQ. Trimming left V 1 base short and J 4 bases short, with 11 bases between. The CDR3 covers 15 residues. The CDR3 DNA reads TGTGCCAGCAGCTTAGACGAAGGGCTAAATCAGCCCCAGCATTTT. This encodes CASSLDEGLNQPQHF.

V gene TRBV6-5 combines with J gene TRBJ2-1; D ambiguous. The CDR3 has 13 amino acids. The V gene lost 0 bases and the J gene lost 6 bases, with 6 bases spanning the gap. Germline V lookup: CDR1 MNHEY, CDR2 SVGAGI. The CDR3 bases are TGTGCCAGCAGTTACTCGTGGGGCAATGAGCAGTTCTTC. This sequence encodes CASSYSWGNEQFF.

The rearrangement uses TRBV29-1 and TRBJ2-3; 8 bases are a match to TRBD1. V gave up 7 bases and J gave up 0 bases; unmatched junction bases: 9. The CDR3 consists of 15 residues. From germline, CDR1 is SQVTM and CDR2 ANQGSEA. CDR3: CSAGVGTGSTDTQYF. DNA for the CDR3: TGCAGCGCAGGGGTTGGGACAGGTAGCACAGATACGCAGTATTTT.

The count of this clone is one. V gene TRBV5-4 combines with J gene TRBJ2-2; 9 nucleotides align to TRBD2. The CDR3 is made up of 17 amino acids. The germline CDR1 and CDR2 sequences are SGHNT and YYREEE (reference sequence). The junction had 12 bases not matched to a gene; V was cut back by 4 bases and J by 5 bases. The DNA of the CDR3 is TGTGCCAGCAGCCTGTATGGCGGGGGGGTAATTACCGGGGAGCTGTTTTTT. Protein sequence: CASSLYGGGVITGELFF.

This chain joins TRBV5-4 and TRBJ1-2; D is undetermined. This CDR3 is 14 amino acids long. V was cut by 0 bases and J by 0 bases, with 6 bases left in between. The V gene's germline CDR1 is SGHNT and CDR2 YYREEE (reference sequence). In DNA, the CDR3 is TGTGCCAGCAGCTTGGGGACGGCTAACTATGGCTACACCTTC. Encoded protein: CASSLGTANYGYTF.

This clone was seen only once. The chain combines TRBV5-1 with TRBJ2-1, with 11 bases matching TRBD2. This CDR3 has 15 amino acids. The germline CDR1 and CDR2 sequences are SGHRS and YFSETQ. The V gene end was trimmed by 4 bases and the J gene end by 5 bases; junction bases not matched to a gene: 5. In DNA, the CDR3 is TGCGCCAGCAGCCGACTAGCGGGGCTCGACAATGAGCAGTTCTTC. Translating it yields CASSRLAGLDNEQFF.

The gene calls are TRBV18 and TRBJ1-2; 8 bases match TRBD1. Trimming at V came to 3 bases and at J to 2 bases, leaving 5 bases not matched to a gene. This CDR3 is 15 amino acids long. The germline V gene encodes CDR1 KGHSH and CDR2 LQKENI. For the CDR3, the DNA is TGTGCCAGCTCACCGGAACAGGGGGGGAACTATGGCTACACCTTC. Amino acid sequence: CASSPEQGGNYGYTF.

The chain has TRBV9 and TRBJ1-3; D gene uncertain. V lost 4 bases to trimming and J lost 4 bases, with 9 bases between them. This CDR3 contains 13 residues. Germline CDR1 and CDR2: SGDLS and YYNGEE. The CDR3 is CASSQPPGNTIYF. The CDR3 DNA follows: TGTGCCAGCAGCCAACCCCCAGGAAACACCATATATTTT.

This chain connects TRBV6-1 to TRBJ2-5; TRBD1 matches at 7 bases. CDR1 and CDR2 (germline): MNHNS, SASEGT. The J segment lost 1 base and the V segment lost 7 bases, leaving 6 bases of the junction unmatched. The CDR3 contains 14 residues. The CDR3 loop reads CASTATGVQETQYF. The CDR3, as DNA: TGTGCCAGCACCGCTACAGGGGTCCAAGAGACCCAGTACTTC.

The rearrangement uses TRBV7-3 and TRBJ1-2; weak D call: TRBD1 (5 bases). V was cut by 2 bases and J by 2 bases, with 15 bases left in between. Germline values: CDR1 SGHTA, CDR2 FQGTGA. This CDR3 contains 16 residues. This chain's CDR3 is CASSLPSRGRNYGYTF. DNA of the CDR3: TGTGCCAGCAGCTTACCCAGTAGGGGCCGAAACTATGGCTACACCTTC.

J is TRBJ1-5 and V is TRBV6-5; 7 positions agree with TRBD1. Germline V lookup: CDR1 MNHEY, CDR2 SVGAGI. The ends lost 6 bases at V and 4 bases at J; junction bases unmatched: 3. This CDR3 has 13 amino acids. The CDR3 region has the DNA TGTGCCAGCAGCCGGGGACAGAATCAGCCCCAGCATTTT. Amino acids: CASSRGQNQPQHF.

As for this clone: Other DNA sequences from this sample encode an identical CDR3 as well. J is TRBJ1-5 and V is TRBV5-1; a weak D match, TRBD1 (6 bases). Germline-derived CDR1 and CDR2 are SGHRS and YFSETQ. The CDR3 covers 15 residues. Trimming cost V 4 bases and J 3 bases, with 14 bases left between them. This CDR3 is CASSLEGQFNQPQHF. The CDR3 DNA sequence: TGCGCCAGCAGCCTGGAGGGACAATTCAATCAGCCCCAGCATTTT.

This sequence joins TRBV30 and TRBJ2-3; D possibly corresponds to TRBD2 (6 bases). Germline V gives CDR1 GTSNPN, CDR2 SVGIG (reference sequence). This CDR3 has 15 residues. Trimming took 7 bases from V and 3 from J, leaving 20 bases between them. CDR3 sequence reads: CAYTKGRRGTDTQYF. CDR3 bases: TGTGCCTATACTAAAGGCCGACGGGGGACAGATACGCAGTATTTT.

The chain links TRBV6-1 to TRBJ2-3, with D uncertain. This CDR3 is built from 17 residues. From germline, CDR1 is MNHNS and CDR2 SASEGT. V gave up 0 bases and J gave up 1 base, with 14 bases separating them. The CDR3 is CASSEARQTEGTDTQYF. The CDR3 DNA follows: TGTGCCAGCAGTGAAGCGCGGCAAACCGAAGGCACAGATACGCAGTATTTT.

The chain's CDR3 is CASSFLGDVIQPQHF. The CDR3 bases are TGTGCCAGCAGTTTCCTAGGGGACGTAATTCAGCCCCAGCATTTT. This chain uses TRBV27 with TRBJ1-5, with a possible D match to TRBD1 (5 bases). Per the germline V gene, CDR1 is MNHEY and CDR2 is SMNVEV (reference sequence). The CDR3 has 15 residues. The V and J ends lost 3 bases and 6 bases respectively, with 15 bases between them.

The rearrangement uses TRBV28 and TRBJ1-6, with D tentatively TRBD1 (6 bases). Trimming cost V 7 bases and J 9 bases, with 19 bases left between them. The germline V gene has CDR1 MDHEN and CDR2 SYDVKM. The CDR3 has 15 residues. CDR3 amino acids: CASTRGAVRGSPLHF. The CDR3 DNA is TGTGCCAGCACAAGGGGGGCAGTCAGAGGTTCACCCCTCCACTTT. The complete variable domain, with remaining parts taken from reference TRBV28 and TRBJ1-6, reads DVKVTQSSRYLVKRTGEKVFLECVQDMDHENMFWYRQDPGLGLRLIYFSYDVKMKEKGDIPEGYSVSREKKERFSLILESASTNQTSMYLCASTRGAVRGSPLHFGNGTRLTVT.

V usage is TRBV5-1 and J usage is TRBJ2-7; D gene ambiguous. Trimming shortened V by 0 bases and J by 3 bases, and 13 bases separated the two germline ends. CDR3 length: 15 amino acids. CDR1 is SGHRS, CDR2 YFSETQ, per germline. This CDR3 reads CASSLERLSSYEQYF. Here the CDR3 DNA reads TGCGCCAGCAGCTTGGAGAGGTTATCAAGCTACGAGCAGTACTTC. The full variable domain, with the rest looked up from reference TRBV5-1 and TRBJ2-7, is KAGVTQTPRYLIKTRGQQVTLSCSPISGHRSVSWYQQTPGQGLQFLFEYFSETQRNKGNFPGRFSGRQFSNSRSEMNVSTLELGDSALYLCASSLERLSSYEQYFGPGTRLTVT.

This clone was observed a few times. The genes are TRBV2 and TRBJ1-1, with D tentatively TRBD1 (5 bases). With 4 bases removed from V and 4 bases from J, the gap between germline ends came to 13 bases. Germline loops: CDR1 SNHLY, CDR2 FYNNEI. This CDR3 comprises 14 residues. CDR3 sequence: CASSGMGGPTEAFF. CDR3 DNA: TGTGCCAGCAGTGGAATGGGGGGACCCACTGAAGCTTTCTTT.

The CDR3, as DNA: TGTGCCAGCACCCCCCCAGCAGGTGCTAGCAATCAGCCCCAGCATTTT. It codes for CASTPPAGASNQPQHF. The V and J genes are TRBV7-6 and TRBJ1-5; D gene ambiguous. V lost 7 bases and J 0 bases, leaving 16 bases between the germline ends. Germline assignment: CDR1 SGHVS and CDR2 FNYEAQ. The CDR3 spans 16 residues.

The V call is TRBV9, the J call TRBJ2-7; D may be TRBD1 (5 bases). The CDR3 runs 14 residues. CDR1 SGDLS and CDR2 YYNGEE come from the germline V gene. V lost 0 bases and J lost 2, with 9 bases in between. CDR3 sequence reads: CASSVEGAAYEQYF. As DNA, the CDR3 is TGTGCCAGCAGCGTAGAAGGGGCCGCCTACGAGCAGTACTTC.

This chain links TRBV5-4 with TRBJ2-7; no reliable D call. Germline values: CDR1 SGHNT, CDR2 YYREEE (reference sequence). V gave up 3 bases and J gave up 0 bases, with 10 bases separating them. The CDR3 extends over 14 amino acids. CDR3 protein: CASSSSTSSYEQYF. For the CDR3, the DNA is TGTGCCAGCAGCTCATCCACAAGCTCCTACGAGCAGTACTTC.

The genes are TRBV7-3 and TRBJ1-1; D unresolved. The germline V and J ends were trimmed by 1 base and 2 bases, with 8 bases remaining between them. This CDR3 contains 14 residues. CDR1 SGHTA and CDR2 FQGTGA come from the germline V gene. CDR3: CASSLIGYNTEAFF. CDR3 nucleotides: TGTGCCAGCAGCTTAATTGGCTATAACACTGAAGCTTTCTTT.

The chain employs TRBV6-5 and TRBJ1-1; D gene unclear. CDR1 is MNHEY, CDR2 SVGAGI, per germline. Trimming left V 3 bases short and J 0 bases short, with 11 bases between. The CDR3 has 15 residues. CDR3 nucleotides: TGTGCCAGCAGTTATAATCCACCGCTGAACACTGAAGCTTTCTTT. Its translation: CASSYNPPLNTEAFF.

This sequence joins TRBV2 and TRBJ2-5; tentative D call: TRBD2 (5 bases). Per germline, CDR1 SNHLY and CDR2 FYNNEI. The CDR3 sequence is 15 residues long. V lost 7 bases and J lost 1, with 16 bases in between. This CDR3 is CASNGMADSQETQYF. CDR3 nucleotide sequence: TGTGCCAGCAATGGAATGGCGGACTCCCAAGAGACCCAGTACTTC. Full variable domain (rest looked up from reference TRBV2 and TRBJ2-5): EPEVTQTPSHQVTQMGQEVILRCVPISNHLYFYWYRQILGQKVEFLVSFYNNEISEKSEIFDDQFSVERPDGSNFTLKIRSTKLEDSAMYFCASNGMADSQETQYFGPGTRLLVL.